This entry lists 6 T cell receptor beta chains sequenced from one sample in a study of T cell repertoires in cytomegalovirus infection. These receptors are not linked to any known antigen. TCRdb itself ran the reads through MiXCR, one entry per CDR3 protein. This sample has 68,000 or so distinct CDR3 sequences, with approximately 22% found just once. Sequences were obtained from PBMCs, sequenced either directly or after in vitro stimulation (not recorded which). All receptors come from a human donor in good health (CMV status not recorded). Some clones in this sample may be carry-over from other donors' samples.

This chain links TRBV7-2 with TRBJ2-5; 7 nucleotides agree with TRBD2. Germline CDR1 reads SGHTA; CDR2 reads FQGNSA. The CDR3 runs 15 residues. The V segment lost 3 bases and the J segment 1 base; nucleotides outside the gene matches: 5. CDR3 DNA: TGTGCCAGCAGCTTGTCTAGCGGATCCCAAGAGACCCAGTACTTC. Encoded protein: CASSLSSGSQETQYF.

The rearrangement uses TRBV7-2 and TRBJ2-3; 14 nucleotides agree with TRBD2. V dropped 4 bases and J dropped 3; count of bases not matched to a gene: 9. Germline CDR1 is SGHTA and CDR2 is FQGNSA. The CDR3 sequence is 18 residues long. In DNA form, the CDR3 reads TGTGCCAGCAGCTCTCGACTAGCGGGAGGGCCCCGAACAGATACGCAGTATTTT. Translation: CASSSRLAGGPRTDTQYF.

This clonotype was counted only a few times. The V and J genes are TRBV7-2 and TRBJ2-3, with D uncertain. Deletions cut 5 bases from V and 1 base from J, with 10 bases between. The germline V gene encodes CDR1 SGHTA and CDR2 FQGNSA. The CDR3 consists of 14 residues. The CDR3 region has the DNA TGTGCCAGCAGCCGCGACCGGGGCACAGATACGCAGTATTTT. This encodes CASSRDRGTDTQYF.

The gene calls are TRBV7-2 and TRBJ2-3, with 14 positions matching TRBD2. Germline CDR1 SGHTA, CDR2 FQGNSA. With V trimmed by 3 bases and J by 8 bases, 4 bases remained unmatched. The CDR3 runs 15 residues. As DNA, the CDR3 is TGTGCCAGCAGCTTGGGACTAGCGGGAGAGGGTACGCAGTATTTT. As protein: CASSLGLAGEGTQYF. Variable domain in full (rest from reference TRBV7-2 and TRBJ2-3): GAGVSQSPSNKVTEKGKDVELRCDPISGHTALYWYRQSLGQGLEFLIYFQGNSAPDKSGLPSDRFSAERTGGSVSTLTIQRTQQEDSAVYLCASSLGLAGEGTQYFGPGTRLTVL.

This chain joins TRBV12-3 or TRBV12-4 and TRBJ2-1; D is perhaps TRBD1 (5 bases). The length of the CDR3 is 12 residues. The V gene lost 7 bases and the J gene lost 11 bases, with 15 bases spanning the gap. The CDR3 loop is CASNIRQGKQFF. The CDR3 DNA is TGTGCCAGCAATATAAGGCAGGGAAAGCAGTTCTTC.

The chain combines TRBV7-8 with TRBJ1-5; tentative D call: TRBD1 (5 bases). Germline V gene sequence: CDR1 SGHVS, CDR2 FQNEAQ. The CDR3 is 14 amino acids. V shed 5 bases and J shed 7 bases, with 15 bases lying between them. The DNA for the CDR3 is TGTGCCAGCAGCATAGACAGTATTCTGCAGCCCCAGCATTTT. Translated, it gives CASSIDSILQPQHF.